The rows below give T cell receptor beta chains drawn from one sample of a study of response to subunit inactivated influenza vaccine. TCRdb processed the RT-PCR reads anew with MiXCR; each CDR3 protein has one entry. The sample has hundreds of thousands of distinct CDR3 sequences, approximately 10% seen once. Material: PBMCs from blood, obtained on the day of vaccination. The receptor source for this set is a man in his fifties who received an inactivated influenza vaccine. Both conserved end residues are part of each CDR3. Fields, in order: J gene, V gene, clone size, D gene, CDR3 protein, CDR3 DNA. The D gene is left open where the match is weak. Clone size, where shown, is once, few, many, or a class for clones that have expanded.

TRBJ2-6,TRBV28,many,-,CASSSQAFPGANVLTF,TGTGCCAGCAGTTCCCAGGCGTTTCCTGGGGCCAACGTCCTGACTTTC
TRBJ1-1,TRBV20-1,-,TRBD1,CSADRAEAFF,TGCAGTGCGGACAGGGCTGAAGCTTTCTTT
TRBJ2-2,TRBV6-2/TRBV6-3,many,-,CASEWGGASGELFF,TGTGCCAGCGAGTGGGGGGGCGCGTCCGGGGAGCTGTTTTTT
TRBJ2-2,TRBV20-1,-,-,CSGSGTHTGELFF,TGCAGTGGTTCCGGGACCCACACCGGGGAGCTGTTTTTT
TRBJ1-4,TRBV6-1,many,-,CASRSRSATNEKLFF,TGTGCCAGCAGGTCCCGGTCTGCAACTAATGAAAAACTGTTTTTT
TRBJ2-2,TRBV3-1,few,-,CASSQQQGQVGELFF,TGTGCCAGCAGCCAACAGCAGGGGCAAGTCGGGGAGCTGTTTTTT
TRBJ1-6,TRBV4-1,many,TRBD1,CASSQDPDRLSSYNSPLHF,TGCGCCAGCAGCCAAGACCCGGACAGGCTGAGCTCCTATAATTCACCCCTCCACTTT
TRBJ2-7,TRBV3-1,-,-,CASSQVLGSTYEQYF,TGTGCCAGCAGCCAGGTTCTTGGGTCGACCTACGAGCAGTACTTC
TRBJ2-2,TRBV9,-,TRBD1,CASSPLGTGWIGELFF,TGTGCCAGCAGCCCCTTGGGGACAGGGTGGATCGGGGAGCTGTTTTTT
TRBJ2-3,TRBV6-6,few,-,CASSYSGPDTQYF,TGTGCCAGCAGTTACTCAGGGCCAGATACGCAGTATTTT
TRBJ2-5,TRBV20-1,-,-,CSAREVGETQYF,TGCAGTGCTAGAGAAGTGGGGGAGACCCAGTACTTC
TRBJ2-5,TRBV28,-,-,CASSFGAAAQETQYF,TGTGCCAGCAGTTTCGGTGCAGCGGCGCAAGAGACCCAGTACTTC
TRBJ1-6,TRBV13,few,-,CASSFQTANNSPLHF,TGTGCCAGCAGCTTCCAGACAGCTAATAATTCACCCCTCCACTTT
TRBJ2-2,TRBV5-1,-,-,CASSDGQTGELFF,TGCGCCAGCAGCGACGGACAGACCGGGGAGCTGTTTTTT
TRBJ1-4,TRBV15,few,-,CATSRIGATNEKLFF,TGTGCCACCAGCAGAATAGGCGCAACTAATGAAAAACTGTTTTTT
TRBJ1-4,TRBV4-2,few,-,CASSQEGAGWANEKLFF,TGTGCCAGCAGCCAAGAGGGCGCTGGGTGGGCTAATGAAAAACTGTTTTTT
TRBJ2-7,TRBV7-2,-,TRBD1,CASSLGQPAGEQYF,TGTGCCAGCAGCTTGGGACAGCCGGCAGGGGAGCAGTACTTC
TRBJ2-7,TRBV6-2/TRBV6-3,few,-,CASSNRTPPYEQYF,TGTGCCAGCAGTAACAGGACCCCTCCCTACGAGCAGTACTTC
TRBJ2-7,TRBV7-8,-,-,CASSGGLYEQYF,TGTGCCAGCAGCGGGGGGTTGTACGAGCAGTACTTC
TRBJ2-7,TRBV27,-,TRBD2,CASSQSGTGNYEQYF,TGTGCCAGCAGCCAGAGCGGGACGGGAAACTACGAGCAGTACTTC